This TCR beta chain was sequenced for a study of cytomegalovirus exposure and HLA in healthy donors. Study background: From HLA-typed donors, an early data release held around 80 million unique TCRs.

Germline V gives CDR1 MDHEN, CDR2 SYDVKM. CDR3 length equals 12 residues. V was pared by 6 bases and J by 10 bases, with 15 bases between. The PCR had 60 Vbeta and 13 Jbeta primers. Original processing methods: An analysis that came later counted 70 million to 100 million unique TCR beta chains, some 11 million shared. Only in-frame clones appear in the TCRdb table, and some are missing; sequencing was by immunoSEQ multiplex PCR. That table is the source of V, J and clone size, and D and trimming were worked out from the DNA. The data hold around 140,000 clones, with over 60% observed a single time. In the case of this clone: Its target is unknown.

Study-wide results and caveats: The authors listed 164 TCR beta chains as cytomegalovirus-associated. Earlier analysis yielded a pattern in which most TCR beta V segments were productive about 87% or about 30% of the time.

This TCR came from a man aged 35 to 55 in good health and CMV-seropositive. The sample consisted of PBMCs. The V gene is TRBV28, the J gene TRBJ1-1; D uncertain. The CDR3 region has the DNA TGTGCCAGCAGACGCGATGCGTATCGAGCTTTCTTT. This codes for CASRRDAYRAFF.